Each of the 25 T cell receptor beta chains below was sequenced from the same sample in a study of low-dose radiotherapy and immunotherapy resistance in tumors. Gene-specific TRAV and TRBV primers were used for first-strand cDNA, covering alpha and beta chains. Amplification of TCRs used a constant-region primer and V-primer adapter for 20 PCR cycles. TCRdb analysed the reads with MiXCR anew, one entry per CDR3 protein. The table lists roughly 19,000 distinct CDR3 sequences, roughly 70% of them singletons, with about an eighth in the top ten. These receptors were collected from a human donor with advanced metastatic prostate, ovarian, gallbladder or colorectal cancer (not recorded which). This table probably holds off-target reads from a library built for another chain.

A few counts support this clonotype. In DNA, the CDR3 is TGTGCCAGCAGCTTTGGGGGGAGCAATCAGCCCCAGCATTTT. It translates to CASSFGGSNQPQHF. The gene calls are TRBV11-2 and TRBJ1-5, with D possibly being TRBD1 (5 bases). The CDR3 is made up of 14 amino acids. CDR1 is SGHAT, CDR2 FQNNGV, per germline. Between the trimmed V and J ends, which lost 3 bases and 1 base, there was a span of 7 bases.

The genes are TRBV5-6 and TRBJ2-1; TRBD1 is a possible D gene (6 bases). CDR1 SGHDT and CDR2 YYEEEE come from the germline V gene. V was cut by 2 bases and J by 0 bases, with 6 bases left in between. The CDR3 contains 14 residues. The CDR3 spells CASSFRGSYNEQFF. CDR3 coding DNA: TGTGCCAGCAGCTTCAGGGGCTCCTACAATGAGCAGTTCTTC.

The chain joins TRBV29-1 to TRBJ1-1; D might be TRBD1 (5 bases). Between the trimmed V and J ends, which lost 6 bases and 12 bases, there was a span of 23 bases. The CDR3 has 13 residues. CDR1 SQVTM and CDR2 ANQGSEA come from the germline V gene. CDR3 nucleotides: TGCAGCGTGGCTACAGGTCCCTCGGAGGAAACTTTCTTT. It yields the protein CSVATGPSEETFF.

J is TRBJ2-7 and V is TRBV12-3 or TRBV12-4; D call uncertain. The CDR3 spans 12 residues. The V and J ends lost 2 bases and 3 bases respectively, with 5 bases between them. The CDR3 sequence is CASSLPGYEQYF. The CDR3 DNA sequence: TGTGCCAGCAGTTTACCTGGCTACGAGCAGTACTTC.

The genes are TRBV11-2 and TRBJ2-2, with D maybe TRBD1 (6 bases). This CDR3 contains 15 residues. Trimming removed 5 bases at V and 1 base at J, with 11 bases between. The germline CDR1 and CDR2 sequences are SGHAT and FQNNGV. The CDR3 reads CASSPDRMNTGELFF. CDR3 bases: TGTGCCAGCAGCCCTGACAGGATGAACACCGGGGAGCTGTTTTTT.

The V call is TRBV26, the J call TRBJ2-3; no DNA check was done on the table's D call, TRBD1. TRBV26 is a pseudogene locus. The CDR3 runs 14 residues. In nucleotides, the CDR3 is TGTGCCAGCACCAATAGGGGTCCGGTGGATACGCAGTATTTT. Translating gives CASTNRGPVDTQYF.

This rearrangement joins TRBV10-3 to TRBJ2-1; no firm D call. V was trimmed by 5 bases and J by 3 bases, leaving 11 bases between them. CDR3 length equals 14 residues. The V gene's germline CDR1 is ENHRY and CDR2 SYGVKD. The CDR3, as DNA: TGTGCCATCAGTCCTTCGGCTAACTACAATGAGCAGTTCTTC. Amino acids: CAISPSANYNEQFF.

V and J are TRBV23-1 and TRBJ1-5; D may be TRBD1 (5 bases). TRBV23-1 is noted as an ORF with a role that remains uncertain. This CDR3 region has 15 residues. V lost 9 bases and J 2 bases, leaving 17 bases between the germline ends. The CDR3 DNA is TGCGCCAGGGCCCCCTCCAGGGACGGCAATCAGCCCCAGCATTTT. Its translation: CARAPSRDGNQPQHF.

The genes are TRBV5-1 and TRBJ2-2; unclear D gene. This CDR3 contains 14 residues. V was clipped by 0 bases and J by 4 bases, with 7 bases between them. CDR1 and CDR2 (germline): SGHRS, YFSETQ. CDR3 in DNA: TGCGCCAGCAGCTTGGGCGAGCCCACCGGGGAGCTGTTTTTT. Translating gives CASSLGEPTGELFF.

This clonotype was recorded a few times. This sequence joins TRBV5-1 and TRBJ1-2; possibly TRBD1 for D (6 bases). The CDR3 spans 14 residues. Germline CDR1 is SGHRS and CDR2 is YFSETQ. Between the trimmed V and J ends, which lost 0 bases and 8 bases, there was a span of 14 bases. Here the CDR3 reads CASSLGQGKDGYTF. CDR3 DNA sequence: TGCGCCAGCAGCTTGGGGCAGGGGAAAGACGGCTACACCTTC.

The CDR3 nucleotides read TGTGCCAGCAGTTCAGTGGACAGGGGGCAGTTTGGAAACGAGCAGTACTTC. Its translation: CASSSVDRGQFGNEQYF. This chain joins TRBV6-6 and TRBJ2-7; 11 positions agree with TRBD1. Germline CDR1 reads MNHNY; CDR2 reads SVGAGI (reference sequence). The length of the CDR3 is 17 residues. V was pared by 4 bases and J by 5 bases, with 13 bases of the junction left unmatched.

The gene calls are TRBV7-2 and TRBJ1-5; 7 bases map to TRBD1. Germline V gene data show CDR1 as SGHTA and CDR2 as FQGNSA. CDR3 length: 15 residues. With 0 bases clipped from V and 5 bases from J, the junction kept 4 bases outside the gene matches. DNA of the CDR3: TGTGCCAGCAGCTTAGCGGGCAGGGGGTATCAGCCCCAGCATTTT. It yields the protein CASSLAGRGYQPQHF.

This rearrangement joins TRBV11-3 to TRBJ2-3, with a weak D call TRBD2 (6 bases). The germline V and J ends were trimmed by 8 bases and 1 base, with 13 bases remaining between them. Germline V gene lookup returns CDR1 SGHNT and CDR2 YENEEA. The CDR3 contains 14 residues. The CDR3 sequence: CASGPRRGTDTQYF. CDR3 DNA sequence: TGTGCCAGCGGACCCAGGAGGGGCACAGATACGCAGTATTTT.

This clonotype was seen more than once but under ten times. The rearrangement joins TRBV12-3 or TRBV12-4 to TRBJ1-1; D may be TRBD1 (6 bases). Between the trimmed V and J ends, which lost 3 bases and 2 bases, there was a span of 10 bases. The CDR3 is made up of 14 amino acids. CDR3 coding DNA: TGTGCCAGCAGTTTGAGGGACACCAACACTGAAGCTTTCTTT. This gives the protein CASSLRDTNTEAFF.

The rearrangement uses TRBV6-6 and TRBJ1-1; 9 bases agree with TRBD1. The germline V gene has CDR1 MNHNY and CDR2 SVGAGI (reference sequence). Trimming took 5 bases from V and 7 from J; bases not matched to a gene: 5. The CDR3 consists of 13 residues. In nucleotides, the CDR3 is TGTGCCAGCAGTGAGACAGGGGGGTTTGAAGCTTTCTTT. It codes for CASSETGGFEAFF.

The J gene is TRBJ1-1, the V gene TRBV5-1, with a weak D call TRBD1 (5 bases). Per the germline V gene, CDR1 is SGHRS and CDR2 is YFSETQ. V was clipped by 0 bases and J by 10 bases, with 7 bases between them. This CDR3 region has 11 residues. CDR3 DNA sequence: TGCGCCAGCAGCTTGGGCGGGGGAGCTTTCTTT. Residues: CASSLGGGAFF.

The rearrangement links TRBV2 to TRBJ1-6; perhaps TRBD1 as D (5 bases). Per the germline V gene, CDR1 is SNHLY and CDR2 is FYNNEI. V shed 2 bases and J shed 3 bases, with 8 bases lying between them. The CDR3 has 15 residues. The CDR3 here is CASSERGSYNSPLHF. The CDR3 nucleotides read TGTGCCAGCAGTGAACGGGGGAGCTATAATTCACCCCTCCACTTT.

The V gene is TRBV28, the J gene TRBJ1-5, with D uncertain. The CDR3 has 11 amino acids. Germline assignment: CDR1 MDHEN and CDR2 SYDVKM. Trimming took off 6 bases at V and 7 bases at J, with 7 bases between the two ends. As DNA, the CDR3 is TGTGCCAGCAGCAATGAGCAGCCCCAGCATTTT. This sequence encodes CASSNEQPQHF.

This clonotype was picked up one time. The CDR3 reads CASSLDRASYNEQFF. CDR3 bases: TGTGCCAGCAGCTTAGACAGGGCCTCCTACAATGAGCAGTTCTTC. V and J are TRBV7-2 and TRBJ2-1, with D possibly matching TRBD1 (6 bases). Trimming took off 1 base at V and 0 bases at J, with 7 bases between the two ends. CDR3 length: 15 amino acids. CDR1 is SGHTA, CDR2 FQGNSA, per germline.

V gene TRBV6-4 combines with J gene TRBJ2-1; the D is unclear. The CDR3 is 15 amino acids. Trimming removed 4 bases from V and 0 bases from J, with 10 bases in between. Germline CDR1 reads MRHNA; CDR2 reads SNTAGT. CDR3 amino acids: CASSVRASSYNEQFF. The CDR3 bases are TGTGCCAGCAGTGTTCGGGCTAGCTCCTACAATGAGCAGTTCTTC.

In nucleotides, the CDR3 is TGCGCCAGCAGCCATACCGGGTTGGCCGAGCAGTACTTC. Its protein is CASSHTGLAEQYF. This rearrangement joins TRBV4-1 to TRBJ2-7; D remains unclear. This CDR3 comprises 13 residues. Trimming took off 3 bases at V and 6 bases at J, with 12 bases between the two ends. Germline CDR1 is MGHRA and CDR2 is YSYEKL.

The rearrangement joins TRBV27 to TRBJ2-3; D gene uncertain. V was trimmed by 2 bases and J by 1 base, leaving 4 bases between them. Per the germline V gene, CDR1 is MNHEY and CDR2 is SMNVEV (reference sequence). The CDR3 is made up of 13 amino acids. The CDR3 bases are TGTGCCAGCAGTTTAATTGGCACAGATACGCAGTATTTT. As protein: CASSLIGTDTQYF.

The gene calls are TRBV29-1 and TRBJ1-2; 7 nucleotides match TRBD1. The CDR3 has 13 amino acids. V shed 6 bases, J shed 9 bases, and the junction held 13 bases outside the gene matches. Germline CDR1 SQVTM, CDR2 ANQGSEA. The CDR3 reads CSVDPGDSRRYTF. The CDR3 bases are TGCAGCGTGGACCCTGGGGACAGCCGGCGCTACACCTTC.

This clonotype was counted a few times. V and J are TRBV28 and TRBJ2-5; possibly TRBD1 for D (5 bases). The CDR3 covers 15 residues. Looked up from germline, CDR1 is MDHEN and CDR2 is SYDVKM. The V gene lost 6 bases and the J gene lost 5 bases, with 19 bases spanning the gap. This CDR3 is CASSRSYGARETQYF. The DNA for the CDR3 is TGTGCCAGCAGCCGATCTTATGGGGCGCGGGAGACCCAGTACTTC. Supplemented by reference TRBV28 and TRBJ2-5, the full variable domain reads DVKVTQSSRYLVKRTGEKVFLECVQDMDHENMFWYRQDPGLGLRLIYFSYDVKMKEKGDIPEGYSVSREKKERFSLILESASTNQTSMYLCASSRSYGARETQYFGPGTRLLVL.

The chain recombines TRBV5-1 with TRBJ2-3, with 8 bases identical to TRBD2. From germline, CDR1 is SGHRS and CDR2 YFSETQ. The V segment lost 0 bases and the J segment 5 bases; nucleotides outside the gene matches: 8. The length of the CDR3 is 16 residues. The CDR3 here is CASSLVAGRALDTQYF. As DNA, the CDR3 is TGCGCCAGCAGCTTGGTGGCCGGGAGGGCCTTAGATACGCAGTATTTT.